Listed here are 18 T cell receptor beta chains from one sample, sequenced in a study of cytomegalovirus exposure and HLA in healthy donors. Primers for the PCR totalled 60 Vbeta and 13 Jbeta. Clones were read by immunoSEQ multiplex PCR, and TCRdb kept only the in-frame ones, dropping some. This table has approximately 150,000 clones, 80% appearing once. Sequences were obtained from PBMCs. All receptors derive from a human donor in good health.

This chain joins TRBV4-1 and TRBJ1-2; a possible D gene is TRBD1 (6 bases). Germline assignment: CDR1 MGHRA and CDR2 YSYEKL. The CDR3 totals 16 residues. V lost 0 bases and J lost 4, with 15 bases in between. CDR3: CASSQDRDRYIYGYTF. The CDR3 coding sequence is TGCGCCAGCAGCCAAGATCGAGACAGGTATATCTATGGCTACACCTTC.

This chain connects TRBV13 to TRBJ2-5; D not certain. The CDR3 loop spans 13 amino acids. The ends were cut back, 5 bases at V and 6 bases at J, with 13 bases in the middle. CDR1 is PRHDT and CDR2 is FYEKMQ in the germline V gene (reference sequence). CDR3 bases: TGTGCCAGCAGCCCCCCTGACTCTAAGACCCAGTACTTC. Translated, it gives CASSPPDSKTQYF.

The V call is TRBV29-1, the J call TRBJ1-1; no reliable D call. With 4 bases removed from V and 1 base from J, the gap between germline ends came to 7 bases. Germline lookup yields CDR1 SQVTM and CDR2 ANQGSEA. This CDR3 comprises 12 residues. CDR3 DNA: TGCAGCGTTGTAACGGGGAACACTGAAGCTTTCTTT. This encodes CSVVTGNTEAFF.

The V and J genes are TRBV5-6 and TRBJ1-2, with TRBD1 matching over 8 bases. Germline V lookup: CDR1 SGHDT, CDR2 YYEEEE. This CDR3 spans 18 amino acids. V trimming: 2 bases; J trimming: 5 bases; junction bases outside the gene matches: 17. The DNA of the CDR3 is TGTGCCAGCAGCTTTTGGTCAGGGGGCCGCCACGGCGATTATGGCTACACCTTC. Protein product: CASSFWSGGRHGDYGYTF. The full variable domain, its missing parts supplied by reference TRBV5-6 and TRBJ1-2, is DAGVTQSPTHLIKTRGQQVTLRCSPKSGHDTVSWYQQALGQGPQFIFQYYEEEERQRGNFPDRFSGHQFPNYSSELNVNALLLGDSALYLCASSFWSGGRHGDYGYTFGSGTRLTVV.

The J gene is TRBJ1-5, the V gene TRBV7-6; TRBD1 aligns across 7 bases. The CDR3 consists of 13 residues. After removal of 5 bases from V and 5 bases from J, the junction contained 3 bases not matched to a gene. Looked up from germline, CDR1 is SGHVS and CDR2 is FNYEAQ. The DNA for the CDR3 is TGTGCCAGCAGCCACGACAGGGATCAGCCCCAGCATTTT. Translated, it gives CASSHDRDQPQHF.

This clone appeared a few times. The V and J genes are TRBV4-1 and TRBJ1-1; D might be TRBD1 (6 bases). Trimming stripped 4 bases from V and 1 base from J, with 7 bases between. Germline values: CDR1 MGHRA, CDR2 YSYEKL. This CDR3 is 13 amino acids long. Written as DNA, the CDR3 is TGCGCCAGCAGCCCGACAGGGAACACTGAAGCTTTCTTT. This encodes CASSPTGNTEAFF.

The rearrangement uses TRBV5-4 and TRBJ1-1; D call uncertain. The V gene's germline CDR1 is SGHNT and CDR2 YYREEE (reference sequence). V was shortened by 3 bases and J by 4 bases, with 16 bases between the two germline ends. The CDR3 has 15 residues. The chain's CDR3 is CASSSSRISSTEAFF. DNA for the CDR3: TGTGCCAGCAGCTCGTCGCGGATTTCGAGCACTGAAGCTTTCTTT.

As regards this clone: The same CDR3 also results from other DNA sequences found in this sample. The chain has TRBV9 and TRBJ1-2; D gene ambiguous. The CDR3 has 13 residues. Trimming cost V 0 bases and J 3 bases, with 6 bases left between them. Germline lookup yields CDR1 SGDLS and CDR2 YYNGEE. The DNA for the CDR3 is TGTGCCAGCAGCGTAGACAGAGACTATGGCTACACCTTC. This encodes CASSVDRDYGYTF. Full variable domain (rest looked up from reference TRBV9 and TRBJ1-2): DSGVTQTPKHLITATGQRVTLRCSPRSGDLSVYWYQQSLDQGLQFLIQYYNGEERAKGNILERFSAQQFPDLHSELNLSSLELGDSALYFCASSVDRDYGYTFGSGTRLTVV.

This clone was seen only a few times. J is TRBJ1-3 and V is TRBV4-3; possibly TRBD1 for D (5 bases). CDR3 length equals 15 residues. In germline, CDR1 is LGHNA, CDR2 YSLEER. The V end was cut by 4 bases, the J end by 8 bases, with 18 bases between. CDR3 nucleotides: TGCGCCAGCAGCCCCCGAGCCGCAGGGAGGGACACCATATATTTT. Translated, it gives CASSPRAAGRDTIYF.

The chain uses TRBV7-6 and TRBJ1-1, with 7 bases lining up with TRBD1. CDR3 length equals 17 residues. From germline, CDR1 is SGHVS and CDR2 FNYEAQ. J lost 8 bases, V lost 4 bases, and 19 bases had no gene match. The CDR3 nucleotides read TGTGCCAGCAGCTCACTAAACCCCCGTACAGGGGAGCTCGAAGCTTTCTTT. As protein: CASSSLNPRTGELEAFF.

This chain uses TRBV18 with TRBJ1-5; 12 nucleotides align to TRBD1. Germline V lookup: CDR1 KGHSH, CDR2 LQKENI. V dropped 3 bases and J dropped 2; count of bases not matched to a gene: 8. CDR3 length: 18 residues. CDR3 nucleotides: TGTGCCAGCTCACCCTCCGGGACAGGGGGCGGCGGCAATCAGCCCCAGCATTTT. It codes for CASSPSGTGGGGNQPQHF.

The chain combines TRBV5-6 with TRBJ1-2; tentative D call: TRBD1 (6 bases). Germline values: CDR1 SGHDT, CDR2 YYEEEE. The CDR3 runs to 13 residues. Trimming cost V 0 bases and J 11 bases, with 14 bases left between them. The CDR3 region is CASSLERGRVYTF. In nucleotides, the CDR3 is TGTGCCAGCAGCTTGGAAAGGGGGAGGGTTTACACCTTC.

In this sample, this clone turned up a few times. The V gene is TRBV11-3, the J gene TRBJ2-5; tentative D call: TRBD2 (6 bases). Trimming removed 4 bases from V and 2 bases from J, with 14 bases in between. The CDR3 extends over 15 amino acids. CDR1 is SGHNT and CDR2 is YENEEA in the germline V gene. The CDR3 region has the DNA TGTGCCAGCAGCTCACCCTGGACTACTCAAGAGACCCAGTACTTC. Its translation: CASSSPWTTQETQYF.

This sequence joins TRBV7-9 and TRBJ1-2; 7 nucleotides line up with TRBD1. With 4 bases clipped from V and 2 bases from J, the junction kept 4 bases outside the gene matches. The CDR3 is made up of 14 amino acids. Germline V lookup: CDR1 SEHNR, CDR2 FQNEAQ (reference sequence). The DNA of the CDR3 is TGTGCCAGCAGCTCCGGGACAGACAACTATGGCTACACCTTC. Protein sequence: CASSSGTDNYGYTF. The variable domain in full, completed from reference TRBV7-9 and TRBJ1-2, reads DTGVSQNPRHKITKRGQNVTFRCDPISEHNRLYWYRQTLGQGPEFLTYFQNEAQLEKSRLLSDRFSAERPKGSFSTLEIQRTEQGDSAMYLCASSSGTDNYGYTFGSGTRLTVV.

The chain joins TRBV4-1 to TRBJ1-6; D is unclear. V lost 2 bases, J lost 12 bases, and 17 bases lay in between. Germline lookup yields CDR1 MGHRA and CDR2 YSYEKL. The CDR3 has 15 residues. This CDR3 is CASSQQRWSGVPLHF. The CDR3 nucleotides read TGCGCCAGCAGCCAACAGCGATGGTCCGGGGTACCCCTCCACTTT.

The rearrangement links TRBV5-1 to TRBJ2-5; 14 bases line up with TRBD2. This CDR3 region has 15 residues. Germline CDR1 SGHRS, CDR2 YFSETQ. Germline trimming cut 4 bases from V and 11 bases from J; bases unmatched to any gene: 10. CDR3 region: CASSLRLAGGLEQYF. The CDR3 bases are TGCGCCAGCAGCCTTAGACTAGCGGGGGGGCTGGAGCAGTACTTC.

The gene calls are TRBV19 and TRBJ1-5; no definite D call. This CDR3 is 16 amino acids long. Germline V gene lookup returns CDR1 LNHDA and CDR2 SQIVND (reference sequence). Trimming stripped 3 bases from V and 2 bases from J, with 14 bases between. The CDR3 is CASSMVGRRGNQPQHF. In DNA form, the CDR3 reads TGTGCCAGTAGTATGGTTGGGCGCAGAGGCAATCAGCCCCAGCATTTT.

The genes are TRBV11-2 and TRBJ1-1; TRBD1 might be the D (6 bases). V lost 11 bases and J 3 bases, leaving 25 bases between the germline ends. This CDR3 comprises 16 residues. Germline V gene sequence: CDR1 SGHAT, CDR2 FQNNGV. DNA for the CDR3: TGTGCCCGAAATAGGCGTCAGGGGCAGGCGGACACTGAAGCTTTCTTT. Amino acid sequence: CARNRRQGQADTEAFF.